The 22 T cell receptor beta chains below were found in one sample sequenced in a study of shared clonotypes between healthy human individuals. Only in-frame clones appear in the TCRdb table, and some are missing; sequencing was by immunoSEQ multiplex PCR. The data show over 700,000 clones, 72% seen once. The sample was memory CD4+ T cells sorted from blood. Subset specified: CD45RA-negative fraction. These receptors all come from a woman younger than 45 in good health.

CDR3 protein: CSVLPQTPAAEAFF. The CDR3 coding sequence is TGCAGCGTTCTTCCCCAGACCCCCGCAGCTGAAGCTTTCTTT. The chain combines TRBV29-1 with TRBJ1-1, with D unresolved. V was pared by 5 bases and J by 6 bases, with 19 bases between. The CDR3 is 14 residues long. Germline lookup yields CDR1 SQVTM and CDR2 ANQGSEA. Full variable domain (remainder filled in from reference TRBV29-1 and TRBJ1-1): SAVISQKPSRDICQRGTSLTIQCQVDSQVTMMFWYRQQPGQSLTLIATANQGSEATYESGFVIDKFPISRPNLTFSTLTVSNMSPEDSSIYLCSVLPQTPAAEAFFGQGTRLTVV.

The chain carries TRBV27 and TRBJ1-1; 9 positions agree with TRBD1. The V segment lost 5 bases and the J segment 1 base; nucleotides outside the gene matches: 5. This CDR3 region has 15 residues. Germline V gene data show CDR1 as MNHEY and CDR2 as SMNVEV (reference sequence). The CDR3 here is CASSPWGQGNTEAFF. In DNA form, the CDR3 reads TGTGCCAGCAGTCCGTGGGGACAGGGGAACACTGAAGCTTTCTTT.

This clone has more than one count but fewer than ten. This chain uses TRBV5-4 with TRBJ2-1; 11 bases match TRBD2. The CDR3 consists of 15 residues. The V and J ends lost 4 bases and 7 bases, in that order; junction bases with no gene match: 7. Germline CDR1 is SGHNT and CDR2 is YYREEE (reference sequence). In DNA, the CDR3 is TGTGCCAGCAGCGACACTAGCGGGAGTGGTAATGAGCAGTTCTTC. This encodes CASSDTSGSGNEQFF.

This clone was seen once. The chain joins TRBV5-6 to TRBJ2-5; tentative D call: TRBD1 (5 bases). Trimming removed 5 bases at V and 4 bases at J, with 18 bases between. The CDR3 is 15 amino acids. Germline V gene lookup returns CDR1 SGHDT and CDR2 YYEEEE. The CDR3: CASSLNGWGGETQYF. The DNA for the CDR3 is TGTGCCAGCAGTTTGAATGGGTGGGGCGGAGAGACCCAGTACTTC.

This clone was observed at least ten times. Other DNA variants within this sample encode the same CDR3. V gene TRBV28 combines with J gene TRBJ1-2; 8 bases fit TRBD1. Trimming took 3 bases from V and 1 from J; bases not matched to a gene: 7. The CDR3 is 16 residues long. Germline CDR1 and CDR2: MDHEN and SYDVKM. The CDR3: CASSFPGQGGNYGYTF. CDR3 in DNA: TGTGCCAGCAGTTTCCCCGGACAGGGAGGTAACTATGGCTACACCTTC.

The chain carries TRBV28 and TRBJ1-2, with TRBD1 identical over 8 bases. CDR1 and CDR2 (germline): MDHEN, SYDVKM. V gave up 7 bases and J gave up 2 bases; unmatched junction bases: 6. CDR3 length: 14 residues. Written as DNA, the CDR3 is TGTGCCAGCACCAAGGACAGGGCGAACTATGGCTACACCTTC. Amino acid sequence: CASTKDRANYGYTF.

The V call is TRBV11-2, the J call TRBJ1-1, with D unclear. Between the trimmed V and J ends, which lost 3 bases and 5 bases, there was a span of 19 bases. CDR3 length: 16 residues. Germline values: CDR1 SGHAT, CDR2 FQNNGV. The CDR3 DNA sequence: TGTGCCAGCAGCTTTCGGGTTCGGCAGAGAACAACTGAAGCTTTCTTT. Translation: CASSFRVRQRTTEAFF. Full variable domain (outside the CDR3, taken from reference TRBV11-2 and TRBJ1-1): EAGVAQSPRYKIIEKRQSVAFWCNPISGHATLYWYQQILGQGPKLLIQFQNNGVVDDSQLPKDRFSAERLKGVDSTLKIQPAKLEDSAVYLCASSFRVRQRTTEAFFGQGTRLTVV.

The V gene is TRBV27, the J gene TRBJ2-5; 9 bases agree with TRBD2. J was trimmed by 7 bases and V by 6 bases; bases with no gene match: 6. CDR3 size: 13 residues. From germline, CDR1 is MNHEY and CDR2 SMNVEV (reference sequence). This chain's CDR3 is CASRRTSVGTQYF. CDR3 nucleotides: TGTGCCAGCAGGCGGACTAGCGTCGGGACCCAGTACTTC.

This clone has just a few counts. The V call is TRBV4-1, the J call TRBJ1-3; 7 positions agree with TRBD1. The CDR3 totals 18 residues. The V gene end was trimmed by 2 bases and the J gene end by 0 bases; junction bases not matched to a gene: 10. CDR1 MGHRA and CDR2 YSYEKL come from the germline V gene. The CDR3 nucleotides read TGCGCCAGCAGCCAACCCTGGGGACAGTCGAGCTCTGGAAACACCATATATTTT. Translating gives CASSQPWGQSSSGNTIYF.

This CDR3 is CASSYTGRPSTDTQYF. The CDR3, as DNA: TGCGCCAGCAGCTATACCGGACGCCCTAGCACAGATACGCAGTATTTT. The V gene is TRBV4-1, the J gene TRBJ2-3; D is undetermined. CDR1 is MGHRA and CDR2 is YSYEKL in the germline V gene. Trimming pared 5 bases from V and 0 bases from J, leaving 15 bases between. The CDR3 runs to 16 residues.

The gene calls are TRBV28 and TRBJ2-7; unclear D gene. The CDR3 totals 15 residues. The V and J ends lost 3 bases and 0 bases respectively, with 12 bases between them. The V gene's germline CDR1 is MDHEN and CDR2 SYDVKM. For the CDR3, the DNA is TGTGCCAGCAGTTTCGCAGGTCCAAGCTCCTACGAGCAGTACTTC. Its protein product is CASSFAGPSSYEQYF.

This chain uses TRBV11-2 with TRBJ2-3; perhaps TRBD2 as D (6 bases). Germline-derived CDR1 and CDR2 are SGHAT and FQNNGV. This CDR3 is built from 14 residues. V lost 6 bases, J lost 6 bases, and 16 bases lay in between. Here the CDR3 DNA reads TGTGCCAGCAGACCGACCACGGGAGCCGATACGCAGTATTTT. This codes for CASRPTTGADTQYF. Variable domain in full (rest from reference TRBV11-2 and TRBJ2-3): EAGVAQSPRYKIIEKRQSVAFWCNPISGHATLYWYQQILGQGPKLLIQFQNNGVVDDSQLPKDRFSAERLKGVDSTLKIQPAKLEDSAVYLCASRPTTGADTQYFGPGTRLTVL.

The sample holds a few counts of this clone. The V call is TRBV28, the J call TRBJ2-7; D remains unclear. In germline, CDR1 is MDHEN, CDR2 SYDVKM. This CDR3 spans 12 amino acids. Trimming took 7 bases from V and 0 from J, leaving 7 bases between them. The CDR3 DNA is TGTGCCAGCACAGCAGACTCCTACGAGCAGTACTTC. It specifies CASTADSYEQYF. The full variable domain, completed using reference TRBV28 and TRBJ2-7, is DVKVTQSSRYLVKRTGEKVFLECVQDMDHENMFWYRQDPGLGLRLIYFSYDVKMKEKGDIPEGYSVSREKKERFSLILESASTNQTSMYLCASTADSYEQYFGPGTRLTVT.

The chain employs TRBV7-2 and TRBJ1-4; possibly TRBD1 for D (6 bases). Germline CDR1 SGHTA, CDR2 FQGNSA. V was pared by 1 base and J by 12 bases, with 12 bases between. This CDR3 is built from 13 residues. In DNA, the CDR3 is TGTGCCAGCAGCTTAGGAACAGGGCGGCAACTGTTTTTT. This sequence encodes CASSLGTGRQLFF.

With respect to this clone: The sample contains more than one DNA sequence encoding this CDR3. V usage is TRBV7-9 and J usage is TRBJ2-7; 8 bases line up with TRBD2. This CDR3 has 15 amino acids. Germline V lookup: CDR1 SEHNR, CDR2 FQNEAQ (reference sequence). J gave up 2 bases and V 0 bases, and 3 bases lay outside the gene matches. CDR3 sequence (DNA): TGTGCCAGCAGCTTAGCTAGCGGGGTTACCTACGAGCAGTACTTC. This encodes CASSLASGVTYEQYF.

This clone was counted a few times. The CDR3 DNA is TGTGCCAGTAGTCCTTGGGACGGCAACACTGAAGCTTTCTTT. This sequence encodes CASSPWDGNTEAFF. V usage is TRBV19 and J usage is TRBJ1-1; D possibly corresponds to TRBD1 (5 bases). Germline lookup yields CDR1 LNHDA and CDR2 SQIVND (reference sequence). V lost 5 bases and J 2 bases, leaving 12 bases between the germline ends. The CDR3 is 14 residues long. Combining the CDR3 with reference TRBV19 and TRBJ1-1 gives the whole variable domain DGGITQSPKYLFRKEGQNVTLSCEQNLNHDAMYWYRQDPGQGLRLIYYSQIVNDFQKGDIAEGYSVSREKKESFPLTVTSAQKNPTAFYLCASSPWDGNTEAFFGQGTRLTVV.

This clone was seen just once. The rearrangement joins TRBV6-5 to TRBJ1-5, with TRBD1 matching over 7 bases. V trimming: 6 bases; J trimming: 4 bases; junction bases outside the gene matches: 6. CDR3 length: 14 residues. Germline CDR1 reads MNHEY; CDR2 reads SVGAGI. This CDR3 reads CASRTGTANQPQHF. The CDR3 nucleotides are TGTGCCAGCAGAACCGGGACAGCTAATCAGCCCCAGCATTTT.

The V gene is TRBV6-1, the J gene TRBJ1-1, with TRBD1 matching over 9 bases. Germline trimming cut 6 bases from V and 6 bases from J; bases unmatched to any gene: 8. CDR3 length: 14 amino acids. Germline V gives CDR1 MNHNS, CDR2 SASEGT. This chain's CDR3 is CASRVTGGMSEAFF. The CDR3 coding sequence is TGTGCCAGCAGGGTGACAGGGGGAATGTCTGAAGCTTTCTTT.

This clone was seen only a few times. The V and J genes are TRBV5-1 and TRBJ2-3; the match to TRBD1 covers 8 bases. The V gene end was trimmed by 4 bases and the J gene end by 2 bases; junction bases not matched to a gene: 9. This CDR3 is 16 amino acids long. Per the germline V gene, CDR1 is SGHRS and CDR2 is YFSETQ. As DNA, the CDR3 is TGCGCCAGCAGCCCGGGCCAGGGGGCCCTCACAGATACGCAGTATTTT. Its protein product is CASSPGQGALTDTQYF. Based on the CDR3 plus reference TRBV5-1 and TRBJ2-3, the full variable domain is KAGVTQTPRYLIKTRGQQVTLSCSPISGHRSVSWYQQTPGQGLQFLFEYFSETQRNKGNFPGRFSGRQFSNSRSEMNVSTLELGDSALYLCASSPGQGALTDTQYFGPGTRLTVL.

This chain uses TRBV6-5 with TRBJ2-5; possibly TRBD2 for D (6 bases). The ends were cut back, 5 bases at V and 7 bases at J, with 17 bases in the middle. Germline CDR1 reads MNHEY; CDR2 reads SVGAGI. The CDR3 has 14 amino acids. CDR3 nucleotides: TGTGCCAGCAGTCCCCGCGGGGATAGCTGGACCCAGTACTTC. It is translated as CASSPRGDSWTQYF.

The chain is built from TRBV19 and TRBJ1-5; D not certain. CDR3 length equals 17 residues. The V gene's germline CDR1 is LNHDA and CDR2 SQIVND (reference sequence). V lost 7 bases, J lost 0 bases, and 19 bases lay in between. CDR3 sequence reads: CASTSGPTDYSNQPQHF. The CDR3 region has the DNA TGTGCCAGTACCTCCGGACCGACGGATTATAGCAATCAGCCCCAGCATTTT.

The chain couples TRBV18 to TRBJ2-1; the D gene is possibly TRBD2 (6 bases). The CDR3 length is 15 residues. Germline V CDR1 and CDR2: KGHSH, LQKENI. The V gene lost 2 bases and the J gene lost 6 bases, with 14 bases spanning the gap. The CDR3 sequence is CASSPNRDSINEQFF. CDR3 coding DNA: TGTGCCAGCTCACCAAACCGGGACTCTATCAATGAGCAGTTCTTC. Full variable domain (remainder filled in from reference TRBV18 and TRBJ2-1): NAGVMQNPRHLVRRRGQEARLRCSPMKGHSHVYWYRQLPEEGLKFMVYLQKENIIDESGMPKERFSAEFPKEGPSILRIQQVVRGDSAAYFCASSPNRDSINEQFFGPGTRLTVL.